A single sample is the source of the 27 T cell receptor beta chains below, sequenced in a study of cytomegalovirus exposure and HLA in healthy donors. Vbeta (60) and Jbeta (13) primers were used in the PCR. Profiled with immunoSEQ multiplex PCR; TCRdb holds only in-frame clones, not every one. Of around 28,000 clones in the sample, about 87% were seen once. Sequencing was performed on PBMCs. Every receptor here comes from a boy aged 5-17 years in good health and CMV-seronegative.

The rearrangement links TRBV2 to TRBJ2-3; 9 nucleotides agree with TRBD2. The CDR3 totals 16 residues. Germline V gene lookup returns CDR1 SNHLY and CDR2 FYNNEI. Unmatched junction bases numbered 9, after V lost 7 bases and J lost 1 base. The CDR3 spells CASIPARGGRTDTQYF. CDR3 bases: TGTGCCAGCATTCCAGCGCGGGGGGGACGCACAGATACGCAGTATTTT.

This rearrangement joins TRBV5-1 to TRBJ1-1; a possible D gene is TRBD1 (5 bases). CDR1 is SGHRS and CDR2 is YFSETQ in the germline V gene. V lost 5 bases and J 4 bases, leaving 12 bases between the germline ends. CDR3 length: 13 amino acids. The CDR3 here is CASRAVGGTEAFF. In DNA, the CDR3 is TGCGCCAGCAGGGCGGTGGGGGGCACTGAAGCTTTCTTT.

CDR3 in DNA: TGTGCCAGCAGTTACACATCTCGCACAGATACGCAGTATTTT. Translating gives CASSYTSRTDTQYF. The chain couples TRBV6-5 to TRBJ2-3; D gene unclear. V dropped 2 bases and J dropped 1 base, with 7 bases sitting between them. CDR3 length equals 14 residues. CDR1 and CDR2 (germline): MNHEY, SVGAGI.

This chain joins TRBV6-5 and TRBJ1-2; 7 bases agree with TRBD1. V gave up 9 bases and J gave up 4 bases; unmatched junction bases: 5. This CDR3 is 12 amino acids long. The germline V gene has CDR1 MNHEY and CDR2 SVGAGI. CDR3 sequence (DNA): TGTGCCAGTAGAGGGACAGCCTATGGCTACACCTTC. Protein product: CASRGTAYGYTF.

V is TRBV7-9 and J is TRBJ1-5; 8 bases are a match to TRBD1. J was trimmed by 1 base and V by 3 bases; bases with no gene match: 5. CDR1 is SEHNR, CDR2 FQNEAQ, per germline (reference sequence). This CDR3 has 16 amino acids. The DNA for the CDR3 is TGTGCCAGCAGCTTGGGACAGGTAACAAGCAATCAGCCCCAGCATTTT. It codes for CASSLGQVTSNQPQHF. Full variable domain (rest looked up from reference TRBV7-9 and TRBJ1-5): DTGVSQNPRHKITKRGQNVTFRCDPISEHNRLYWYRQTLGQGPEFLTYFQNEAQLEKSRLLSDRFSAERPKGSFSTLEIQRTEQGDSAMYLCASSLGQVTSNQPQHFGDGTRLSIL.

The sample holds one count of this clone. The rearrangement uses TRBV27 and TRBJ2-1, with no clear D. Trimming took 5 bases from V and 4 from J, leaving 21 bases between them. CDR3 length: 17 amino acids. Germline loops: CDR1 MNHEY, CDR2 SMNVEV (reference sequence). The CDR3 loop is CASSPLDLLNLYNEQFF. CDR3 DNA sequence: TGTGCCAGCAGTCCATTAGACTTGCTGAACCTTTACAATGAGCAGTTCTTC.

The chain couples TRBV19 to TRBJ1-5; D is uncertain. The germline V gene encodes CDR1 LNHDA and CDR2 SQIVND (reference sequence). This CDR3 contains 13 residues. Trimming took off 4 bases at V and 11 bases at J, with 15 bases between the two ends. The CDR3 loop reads CASSTEGFRAQHF. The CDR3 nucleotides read TGTGCCAGTAGTACCGAGGGATTTCGGGCCCAGCATTTT.

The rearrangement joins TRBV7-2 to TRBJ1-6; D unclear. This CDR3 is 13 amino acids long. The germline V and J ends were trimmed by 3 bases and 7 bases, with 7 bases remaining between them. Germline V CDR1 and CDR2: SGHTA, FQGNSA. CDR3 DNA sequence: TGTGCCAGCAGCTTTCCTTTAAATTCACCCCTCCACTTT. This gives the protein CASSFPLNSPLHF. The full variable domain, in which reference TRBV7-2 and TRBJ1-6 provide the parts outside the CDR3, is GAGVSQSPSNKVTEKGKDVELRCDPISGHTALYWYRQSLGQGLEFLIYFQGNSAPDKSGLPSDRFSAERTGGSVSTLTIQRTQQEDSAVYLCASSFPLNSPLHFGNGTRLTVT.

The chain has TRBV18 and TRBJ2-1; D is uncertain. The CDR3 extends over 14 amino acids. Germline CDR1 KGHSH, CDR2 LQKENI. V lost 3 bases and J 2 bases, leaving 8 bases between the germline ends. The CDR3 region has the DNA TGTGCCAGCTCACCTTGGGCCACCTACAATGAGCAGTTCTTC. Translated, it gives CASSPWATYNEQFF.

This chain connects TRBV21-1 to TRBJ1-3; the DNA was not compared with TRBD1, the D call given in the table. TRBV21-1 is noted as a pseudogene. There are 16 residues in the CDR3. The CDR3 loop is CASSKIKGRDGNTIYF. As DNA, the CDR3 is TGTGCCAGCAGCAAAATTAAGGGGCGCGATGGAAACACCATATATTTT.

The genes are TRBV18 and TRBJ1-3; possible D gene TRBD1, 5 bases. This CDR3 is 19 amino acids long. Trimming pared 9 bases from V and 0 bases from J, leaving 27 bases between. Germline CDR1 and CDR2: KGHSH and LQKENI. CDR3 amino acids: CASSIAMPGGGYSGNTIYF. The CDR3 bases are TGTGCCAGTTCCATTGCGATGCCAGGCGGGGGATACTCTGGAAACACCATATATTTT.

This CDR3 is CASSQEGGFGNQPQHF. The CDR3 nucleotides read TGCGCCAGCAGCCAAGAGGGAGGGTTCGGCAATCAGCCCCAGCATTTT. The chain combines TRBV4-1 with TRBJ1-5, with D hard to call. CDR3 length: 16 residues. Germline V gene sequence: CDR1 MGHRA, CDR2 YSYEKL. V dropped 0 bases and J dropped 2 bases, with 11 bases sitting between them.

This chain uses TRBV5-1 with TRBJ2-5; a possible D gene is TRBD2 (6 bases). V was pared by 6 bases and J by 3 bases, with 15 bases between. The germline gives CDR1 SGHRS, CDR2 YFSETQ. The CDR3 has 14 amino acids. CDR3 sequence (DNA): TGCGCCAGCACCATCCTGGGGGGTAAAGAGACCCAGTACTTC. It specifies CASTILGGKETQYF.

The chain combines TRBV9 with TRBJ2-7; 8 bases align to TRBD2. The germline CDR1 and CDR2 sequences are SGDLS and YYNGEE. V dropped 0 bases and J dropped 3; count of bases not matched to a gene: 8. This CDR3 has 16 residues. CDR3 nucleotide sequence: TGTGCCAGCAGCGTAGATGGGACTAGTGATCGCTACGAGCAGTACTTC. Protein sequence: CASSVDGTSDRYEQYF.

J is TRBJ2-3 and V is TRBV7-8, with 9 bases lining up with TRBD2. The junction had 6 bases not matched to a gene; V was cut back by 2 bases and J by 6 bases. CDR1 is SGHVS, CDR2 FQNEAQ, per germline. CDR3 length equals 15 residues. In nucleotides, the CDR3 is TGTGCCAGCAGCTTAATGTCTAGCGGGGCCGATACGCAGTATTTT. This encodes CASSLMSSGADTQYF.

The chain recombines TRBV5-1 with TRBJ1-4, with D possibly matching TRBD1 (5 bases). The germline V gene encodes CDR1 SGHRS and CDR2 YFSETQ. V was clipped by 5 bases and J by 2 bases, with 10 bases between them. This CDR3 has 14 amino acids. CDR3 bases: TGCGCCAGCAGATCTGACAGTACTAATGAAAAACTGTTTTTT. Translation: CASRSDSTNEKLFF.

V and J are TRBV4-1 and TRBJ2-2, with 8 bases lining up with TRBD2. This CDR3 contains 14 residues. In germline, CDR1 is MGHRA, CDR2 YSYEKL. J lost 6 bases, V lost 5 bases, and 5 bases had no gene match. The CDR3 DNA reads TGCGCCAGCAGCAAGCGCGGGGGGTCCGGGGAGCTGTTTTTT. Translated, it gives CASSKRGGSGELFF.

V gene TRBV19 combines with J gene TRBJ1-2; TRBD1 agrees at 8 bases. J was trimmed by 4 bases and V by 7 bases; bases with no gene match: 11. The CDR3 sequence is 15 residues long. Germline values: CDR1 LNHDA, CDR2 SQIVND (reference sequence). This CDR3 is CASMRYGTGLYGYTF. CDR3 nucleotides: TGTGCCAGTATGAGATACGGGACAGGCCTCTATGGCTACACCTTC.

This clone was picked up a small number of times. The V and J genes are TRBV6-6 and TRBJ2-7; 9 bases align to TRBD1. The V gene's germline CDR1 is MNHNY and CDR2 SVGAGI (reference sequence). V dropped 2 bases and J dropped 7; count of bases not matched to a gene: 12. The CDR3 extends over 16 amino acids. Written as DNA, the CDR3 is TGTGCCAGCAGTTACCACGAGGACAGGGGATCATGGGAGCAGTACTTC. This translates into CASSYHEDRGSWEQYF.

The CDR3 here is CASSDTGETQPQHF. The CDR3 region has the DNA TGTGCCAGCAGTGATACAGGGGAGACTCAGCCCCAGCATTTT. The V and J genes are TRBV2 and TRBJ1-5, with 7 positions matching TRBD1. Germline CDR1 and CDR2: SNHLY and FYNNEI. J lost 6 bases, V lost 3 bases, and 5 bases had no gene match. CDR3 length equals 14 residues.

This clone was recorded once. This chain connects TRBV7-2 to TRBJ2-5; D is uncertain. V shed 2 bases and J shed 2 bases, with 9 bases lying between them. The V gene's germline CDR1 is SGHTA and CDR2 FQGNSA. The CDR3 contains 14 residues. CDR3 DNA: TGTGCCAGCAGCTTATTATCCCGGCAAGAGACCCAGTACTTC. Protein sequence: CASSLLSRQETQYF.

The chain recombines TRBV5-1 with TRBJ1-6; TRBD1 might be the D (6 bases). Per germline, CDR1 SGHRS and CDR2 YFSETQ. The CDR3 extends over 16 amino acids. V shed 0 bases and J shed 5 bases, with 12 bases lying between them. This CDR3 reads CASSLAGVRHNSPLHF. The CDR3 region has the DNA TGCGCCAGCAGCTTGGCAGGGGTCCGTCATAATTCACCCCTCCACTTT.

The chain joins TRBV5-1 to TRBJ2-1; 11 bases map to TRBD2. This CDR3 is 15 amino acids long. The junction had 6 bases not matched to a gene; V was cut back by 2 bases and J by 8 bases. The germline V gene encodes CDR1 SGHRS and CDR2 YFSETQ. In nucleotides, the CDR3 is TGCGCCAGCAGCTTAACTAGCGGGGGCCTCGATGAGCAGTTCTTC. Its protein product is CASSLTSGGLDEQFF.

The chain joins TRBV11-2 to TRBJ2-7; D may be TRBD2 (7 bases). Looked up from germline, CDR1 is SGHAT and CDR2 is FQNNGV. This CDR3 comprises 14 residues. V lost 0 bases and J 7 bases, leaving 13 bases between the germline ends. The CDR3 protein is CASSLDKGGREQYF. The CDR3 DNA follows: TGTGCCAGCAGCTTAGATAAGGGGGGGAGGGAGCAGTACTTC.

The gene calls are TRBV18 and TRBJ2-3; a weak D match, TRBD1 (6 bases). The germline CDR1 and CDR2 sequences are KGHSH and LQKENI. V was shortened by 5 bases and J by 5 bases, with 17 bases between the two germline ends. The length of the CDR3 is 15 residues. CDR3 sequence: CASSERTVPLDTQYF. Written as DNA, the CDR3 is TGTGCCAGCTCAGAAAGGACAGTCCCTCTAGATACGCAGTATTTT. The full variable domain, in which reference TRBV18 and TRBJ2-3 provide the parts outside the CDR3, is NAGVMQNPRHLVRRRGQEARLRCSPMKGHSHVYWYRQLPEEGLKFMVYLQKENIIDESGMPKERFSAEFPKEGPSILRIQQVVRGDSAAYFCASSERTVPLDTQYFGPGTRLTVL.

Here the CDR3 DNA reads TGTGCCAGCAGTGAGACTAGTTCAGATACGCAGTATTTT. Its translation is CASSETSSDTQYF. The genes are TRBV6-1 and TRBJ2-3; D is perhaps TRBD2 (6 bases). Germline V CDR1 and CDR2: MNHNS, SASEGT. V lost 3 bases to trimming and J lost 4 bases, with 8 bases between them. This CDR3 is 13 amino acids long.

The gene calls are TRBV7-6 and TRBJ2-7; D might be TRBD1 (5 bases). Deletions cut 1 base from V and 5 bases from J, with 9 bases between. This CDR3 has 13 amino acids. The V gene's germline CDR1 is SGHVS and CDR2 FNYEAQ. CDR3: CASSLESRDEQYF. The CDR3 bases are TGTGCCAGCAGCTTAGAGAGCAGGGACGAGCAGTACTTC.